These 29 T cell receptor beta chains originate from one sample sequenced in a study of cytomegalovirus exposure and HLA in healthy donors. Generated by immunoSEQ multiplex PCR, the TCRdb table keeps only in-frame clones and is missing some. The table lists 100,000 to 150,000 clones, around 90% of them singletons, with roughly 2% in the top ten. Sequenced: PBMCs. These receptor sequences come from a woman aged 18-29 years in good health and CMV-seronegative.

The gene calls are TRBV11-2 and TRBJ2-1; the D is unclear. The CDR3 is 12 amino acids. Germline-derived CDR1 and CDR2 are SGHAT and FQNNGV. The V end lost 4 bases, the J end lost 8 bases, and 9 bases lay between the germline ends. This CDR3 is CASSSLAYEQFF. DNA of the CDR3: TGTGCCAGCAGCTCCTTAGCCTATGAGCAGTTCTTC. The whole variable domain, remainder taken from reference TRBV11-2 and TRBJ2-1, is EAGVAQSPRYKIIEKRQSVAFWCNPISGHATLYWYQQILGQGPKLLIQFQNNGVVDDSQLPKDRFSAERLKGVDSTLKIQPAKLEDSAVYLCASSSLAYEQFFGPGTRLTVL.

The V call is TRBV7-3, the J call TRBJ2-1; D might be TRBD1 (6 bases). V lost 5 bases and J lost 7, with 15 bases in between. The CDR3 is 14 residues long. Germline V gene lookup returns CDR1 SGHTA and CDR2 FQGTGA. The CDR3 region has the DNA TGTGCCAGCAGCCCCAGGGGATCGAGGAATGAGCAGTTCTTC. Its protein is CASSPRGSRNEQFF.

The chain uses TRBV13 and TRBJ1-5; D unclear. CDR3 size: 15 residues. V was trimmed by 0 bases and J by 0 bases, leaving 6 bases between them. Germline CDR1 reads PRHDT; CDR2 reads FYEKMQ (reference sequence). CDR3 coding DNA: TGTGCCAGCAGCTTAGGGGCACATAGCAATCAGCCCCAGCATTTT. Its translation is CASSLGAHSNQPQHF.

This chain links TRBV7-8 with TRBJ2-7; no clear D. V shed 5 bases and J shed 6 bases, with 11 bases lying between them. The CDR3 loop spans 12 amino acids. Germline values: CDR1 SGHVS, CDR2 FQNEAQ. CDR3 sequence: CASSPGLLEQYF. In DNA, the CDR3 is TGTGCCAGCAGCCCAGGTCTCCTCGAGCAGTACTTC.

This rearrangement joins TRBV2 to TRBJ2-5, with D possibly TRBD1 on 6 matching bases. The CDR3 loop spans 14 amino acids. Germline V gene sequence: CDR1 SNHLY, CDR2 FYNNEI. The V gene lost 1 base and the J gene lost 5 bases, with 11 bases spanning the gap. The CDR3 nucleotides read TGTGCCAGCAGTGAAGGACAGGTCGGCGAGACCCAGTACTTC. This sequence encodes CASSEGQVGETQYF.

This clone has only one observation. The V and J genes are TRBV10-1 and TRBJ2-1, with TRBD2 matching over 7 bases. Germline V CDR1 and CDR2: WNHNN, SYGVQD (reference sequence). J lost 1 base, V lost 0 bases, and 3 bases had no gene match. The CDR3 has 16 amino acids. CDR3 sequence reads: CASSESTSLSYNEQFF. CDR3 nucleotides: TGCGCCAGCAGTGAGTCGACTAGCCTGTCCTACAATGAGCAGTTCTTC.

This chain connects TRBV5-4 to TRBJ2-7; 9 nucleotides align to TRBD2. CDR1 and CDR2 (germline): SGHNT, YYREEE (reference sequence). Trimming cost V 4 bases and J 5 bases; bases outside gene matches: 4. This CDR3 region has 13 residues. The CDR3 DNA follows: TGTGCCAGCAGCCGCGGGAGGGACCACGAGCAGTACTTC. It specifies CASSRGRDHEQYF.

This sequence joins TRBV9 and TRBJ1-1, with TRBD1 matching over 12 bases. CDR3 length: 18 amino acids. Germline V lookup: CDR1 SGDLS, CDR2 YYNGEE. Trimming cost V 0 bases and J 8 bases; bases outside gene matches: 14. The CDR3 DNA reads TGTGCCAGCAGCGTAGGTGGTGTGGCCGGGACAGGGGGCACGGAAGCTTTCTTT. Protein product: CASSVGGVAGTGGTEAFF.

The genes are TRBV11-2 and TRBJ2-3; D might be TRBD2 (6 bases). Germline CDR1 reads SGHAT; CDR2 reads FQNNGV. The CDR3 consists of 17 residues. Trimming shortened V by 4 bases and J by 0 bases, and 17 bases separated the two germline ends. CDR3 sequence reads: CASSSGARGISTDTQYF. The CDR3 DNA reads TGTGCCAGCAGCTCGGGAGCTAGAGGTATTAGCACAGATACGCAGTATTTT. The whole variable domain, filled in from reference TRBV11-2 and TRBJ2-3, reads EAGVAQSPRYKIIEKRQSVAFWCNPISGHATLYWYQQILGQGPKLLIQFQNNGVVDDSQLPKDRFSAERLKGVDSTLKIQPAKLEDSAVYLCASSSGARGISTDTQYFGPGTRLTVL.

The chain is built from TRBV9 and TRBJ2-3, with D possibly being TRBD1 (7 bases). The CDR3 contains 15 residues. Germline assignment: CDR1 SGDLS and CDR2 YYNGEE. Between the trimmed V and J ends, which lost 4 bases and 2 bases, there was a span of 14 bases. CDR3 sequence reads: CASSPGGLTTDTQYF. As DNA, the CDR3 is TGTGCCAGCAGCCCAGGGGGGCTGACCACAGATACGCAGTATTTT.

The genes are TRBV21-1 and TRBJ2-1; the listed D gene, TRBD2, was not tested against the DNA. TRBV21-1 is shown as a pseudogene. The CDR3 is made up of 17 amino acids. CDR3 amino acids: CASSKGEVAYPYNEQFF. The CDR3 DNA reads as TGTGCCAGCAGCAAAGGGGAGGTAGCGTACCCCTACAATGAGCAGTTCTTC.

The chain recombines TRBV4-1 with TRBJ1-2, with a tentative D call TRBD1 (5 bases). In germline, CDR1 is MGHRA, CDR2 YSYEKL. The CDR3 is 20 amino acids. V was shortened by 1 base and J by 2 bases, with 26 bases between the two germline ends. The CDR3 here is CASSQALRRQGFNRNYGYTF. CDR3 in DNA: TGCGCCAGCAGCCAAGCCCTTCGGCGGCAGGGTTTTAATCGGAACTATGGCTACACCTTC.

This chain uses TRBV30 with TRBJ1-2; a weak D match, TRBD1 (5 bases). CDR1 is GTSNPN, CDR2 SVGIG, per germline (reference sequence). This CDR3 contains 12 residues. Between the trimmed V and J ends, which lost 2 bases and 6 bases, there was a span of 10 bases. In nucleotides, the CDR3 is TGTGCCTGGAGTTCTCAGGGCAATGGCTACACCTTC. This codes for CAWSSQGNGYTF.

V usage is TRBV7-9 and J usage is TRBJ2-2; 15 nucleotides match TRBD2. Per the germline V gene, CDR1 is SEHNR and CDR2 is FQNEAQ (reference sequence). The CDR3 totals 19 residues. V lost 2 bases, J lost 5 bases, and 9 bases stayed unmatched. CDR3 loop: CASSLRTSGRAGGTGELFF. The CDR3 nucleotides read TGTGCCAGCAGCTTACGGACTAGCGGGAGGGCCGGGGGGACCGGGGAGCTGTTTTTT.

J is TRBJ2-1 and V is TRBV7-9; 11 nucleotides line up with TRBD2. The CDR3 contains 15 residues. In germline, CDR1 is SEHNR, CDR2 FQNEAQ (reference sequence). V trimming: 0 bases; J trimming: 5 bases; junction bases outside the gene matches: 0. The CDR3 nucleotides read TGTGCCAGCAGCTTAGCACTAGCGGGAGACAATGAGCAGTTCTTC. Its protein is CASSLALAGDNEQFF.

The rearrangement links TRBV28 to TRBJ2-7; 10 bases align to TRBD1. Per germline, CDR1 MDHEN and CDR2 SYDVKM. The trim removed 6 bases at V and 3 bases at J, leaving 5 bases unmatched. The CDR3 is made up of 14 amino acids. CDR3 sequence: CASSRRDRGYEQYF. The DNA for the CDR3 is TGTGCCAGCAGCCGAAGGGACAGGGGCTACGAGCAGTACTTC. The variable domain in full, completed from reference TRBV28 and TRBJ2-7, reads DVKVTQSSRYLVKRTGEKVFLECVQDMDHENMFWYRQDPGLGLRLIYFSYDVKMKEKGDIPEGYSVSREKKERFSLILESASTNQTSMYLCASSRRDRGYEQYFGPGTRLTVT.

V usage is TRBV27 and J usage is TRBJ2-6, with 9 bases lining up with TRBD2. Per the germline V gene, CDR1 is MNHEY and CDR2 is SMNVEV (reference sequence). The J segment lost 3 bases and the V segment lost 4 bases, leaving 4 bases of the junction unmatched. The length of the CDR3 is 16 residues. CDR3: CASSSIAGDGANVLTF. CDR3 nucleotide sequence: TGTGCCAGCAGTTCAATAGCGGGAGATGGGGCCAACGTCCTGACTTTC. Using reference TRBV27 and TRBJ2-6 for the parts outside the CDR3, the full variable domain is EAQVTQNPRYLITVTGKKLTVTCSQNMNHEYMSWYRQDPGLGLRQIYYSMNVEVTDKGDVPEGYKVSRKEKRNFPLILESPSPNQTSLYFCASSSIAGDGANVLTFGAGSRLTVL.

The chain couples TRBV27 to TRBJ2-3; TRBD2 aligns across 13 bases. CDR1 MNHEY and CDR2 SMNVEV come from the germline V gene (reference sequence). After removal of 3 bases from V and 0 bases from J, the junction contained 6 bases not matched to a gene. The CDR3 contains 18 residues. In DNA, the CDR3 is TGTGCCAGCAGTTTCTGGACTAGCGGGAGAACTAGCACAGATACGCAGTATTTT. Translated: CASSFWTSGRTSTDTQYF.

Turning to this clone: It is unclear where the CDR3 begins or ends on the DNA, so no DNA is shown, and the CDR3 is as TCRdb lists it. This chain uses TRBV21-1 with TRBJ2-7; the DNA was not compared with TRBD1, the D call given in the table. TRBV21-1 is a recognized pseudogene. The CDR3 is made up of 16 amino acids, end residues included. The chain's CDR3 is CASSKAVGTGAYEQYF.

There are a few counts of this clone. The J gene is TRBJ2-3, the V gene TRBV7-9; possible D gene TRBD2, 5 bases. The germline V gene encodes CDR1 SEHNR and CDR2 FQNEAQ (reference sequence). Trimming shortened V by 1 base and J by 3 bases, and 11 bases separated the two germline ends. There are 15 residues in the CDR3. Here the CDR3 reads CASSLVPGITDTQYF. In DNA form, the CDR3 reads TGTGCCAGCAGCTTAGTCCCCGGGATTACAGATACGCAGTATTTT. Based on the CDR3 plus reference TRBV7-9 and TRBJ2-3, the full variable domain is DTGVSQNPRHKITKRGQNVTFRCDPISEHNRLYWYRQTLGQGPEFLTYFQNEAQLEKSRLLSDRFSAERPKGSFSTLEIQRTEQGDSAMYLCASSLVPGITDTQYFGPGTRLTVL.

The V and J genes are TRBV14 and TRBJ2-7; no clear D gene. Per the germline V gene, CDR1 is SGHDN and CDR2 is FVKESK. V was cut by 4 bases and J by 3 bases, with 7 bases left in between. This CDR3 has 12 residues. This chain's CDR3 is CASSRAGYEQYF. The CDR3 coding sequence is TGTGCCAGCAGCCGGGCAGGCTACGAGCAGTACTTC.

V gene TRBV5-4 combines with J gene TRBJ2-7; a possible D gene is TRBD1 (5 bases). CDR3 size: 14 residues. From germline, CDR1 is SGHNT and CDR2 YYREEE (reference sequence). The V end lost 2 bases, the J end lost 2 bases, and 11 bases lay between the germline ends. The CDR3 coding sequence is TGTGCCAGCAGCTTTTCGGACATCCCCTACGAGCAGTACTTC. Protein: CASSFSDIPYEQYF.

This rearrangement joins TRBV5-4 to TRBJ1-1; TRBD1 agrees at 8 bases. Trimming at V came to 0 bases and at J to 0 bases, leaving 4 bases not matched to a gene. CDR3 length: 16 residues. Germline CDR1 is SGHNT and CDR2 is YYREEE (reference sequence). Here the CDR3 reads CASSLDPGGLNTEAFF. In nucleotides, the CDR3 is TGTGCCAGCAGCTTGGACCCAGGGGGCCTGAACACTGAAGCTTTCTTT.

J is TRBJ1-5 and V is TRBV19; D is possibly TRBD1 (5 bases). This CDR3 region has 15 residues. Trimming took off 1 base at V and 0 bases at J, with 7 bases between the two ends. Per the germline V gene, CDR1 is LNHDA and CDR2 is SQIVND (reference sequence). The chain's CDR3 is CASSIGQNSNQPQHF. For the CDR3, the DNA is TGTGCCAGTAGTATAGGACAGAATAGCAATCAGCCCCAGCATTTT.

The chain couples TRBV7-6 to TRBJ1-2, with D possibly being TRBD1 (6 bases). V lost 2 bases, J lost 7 bases, and 14 bases lay in between. The CDR3 is 14 amino acids. CDR1 SGHVS and CDR2 FNYEAQ come from the germline V gene. DNA for the CDR3: TGTGCCAGCAGCTTATCCGGACAGTCTAGTGGCTACACCTTC. Amino acids: CASSLSGQSSGYTF.

The chain is built from TRBV6-5 and TRBJ2-1; D gene ambiguous. V lost 0 bases and J 8 bases, leaving 14 bases between the germline ends. The CDR3 extends over 15 amino acids. Germline values: CDR1 MNHEY, CDR2 SVGAGI. This chain's CDR3 is CASSYSMSSRDEQFF. The CDR3, as DNA: TGTGCCAGCAGTTACTCGATGAGCTCGCGCGATGAGCAGTTCTTC.

The chain has TRBV7-9 and TRBJ2-7, with D possibly being TRBD1 (5 bases). The V gene's germline CDR1 is SEHNR and CDR2 FQNEAQ (reference sequence). The CDR3 is 12 amino acids. The V and J ends lost 2 bases and 3 bases respectively, with 5 bases between them. Here the CDR3 DNA reads TGTGCCAGCAGCTTAAGGGGCTACGAGCAGTACTTC. This codes for CASSLRGYEQYF.

The chain links TRBV11-3 to TRBJ2-1; D unresolved. Between the trimmed V and J ends, which lost 5 bases and 10 bases, there was a span of 24 bases. CDR3 length: 16 amino acids. The germline CDR1 and CDR2 sequences are SGHNT and YENEEA. CDR3 sequence reads: CASSPPGLGLRGEQFF. CDR3 sequence (DNA): TGTGCCAGCAGCCCCCCCGGCTTAGGTCTGCGCGGAGAGCAGTTCTTC. The full variable domain, rest sourced from reference TRBV11-3 and TRBJ2-1, is EAGVVQSPRYKIIEKKQPVAFWCNPISGHNTLYWYLQNLGQGPELLIRYENEEAVDDSQLPKDRFSAERLKGVDSTLKIQPAELGDSAVYLCASSPPGLGLRGEQFFGPGTRLTVL.

CDR3 DNA: TGTGCCAGCAGCTTGGTAGCGTCATGGGAGACCCAGTACTTC. Translation gives CASSLVASWETQYF. The chain combines TRBV5-4 with TRBJ2-5, with D possibly matching TRBD2 (5 bases). This CDR3 has 14 residues. Germline loops: CDR1 SGHNT, CDR2 YYREEE (reference sequence). V gave up 0 bases and J gave up 5 bases, with 11 bases separating them. Together with reference TRBV5-4 and TRBJ2-5, the CDR3 gives the full variable domain: ETGVTQSPTHLIKTRGQQVTLRCSSQSGHNTVSWYQQALGQGPQFIFQYYREEENGRGNFPPRFSGLQFPNYSSELNVNALELDDSALYLCASSLVASWETQYFGPGTRLLVL.